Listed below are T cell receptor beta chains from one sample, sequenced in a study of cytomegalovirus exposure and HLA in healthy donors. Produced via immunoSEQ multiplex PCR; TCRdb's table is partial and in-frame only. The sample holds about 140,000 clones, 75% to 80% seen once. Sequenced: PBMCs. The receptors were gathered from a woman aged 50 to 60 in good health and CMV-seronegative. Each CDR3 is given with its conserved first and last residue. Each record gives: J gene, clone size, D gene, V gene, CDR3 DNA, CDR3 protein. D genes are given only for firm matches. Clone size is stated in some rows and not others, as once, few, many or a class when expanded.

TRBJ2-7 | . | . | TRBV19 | TGTGCCAGTAGTATTCCCTCGGGACTGGCCAACTCCTACGAGCAGTACTTC | CASSIPSGLANSYEQYF
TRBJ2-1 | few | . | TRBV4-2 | TGTGCCAGCAGCCAAGGAGGGGGGAGCGGGGCCAATGAGCAGTTCTTC | CASSQGGGSGANEQFF
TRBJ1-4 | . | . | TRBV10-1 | TGCGCCAGCAGCCAAGCAGGGGTTGAAAAACTGTTTTTT | CASSQAGVEKLFF
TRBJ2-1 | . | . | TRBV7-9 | TGTTCCAGCAGCTCGTACAATGAGCAGTTCTTC | CSSSSYNEQFF
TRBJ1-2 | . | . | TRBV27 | TGTGCCAGCAGTCCCCGTAGAGGGAACCTCTATGGCTACACCTTC | CASSPRRGNLYGYTF
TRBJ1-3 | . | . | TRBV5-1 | TGCGCCAGCAGCTTGGCGGGGGGAGAGTCTGGAAACACCATATATTTT | CASSLAGGESGNTIYF
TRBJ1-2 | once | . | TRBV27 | TGTGCCAGCAGTTCCTTCGGTCGGGAGCGCTATGGCTACACCTTC | CASSSFGRERYGYTF
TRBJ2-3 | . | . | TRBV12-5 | TGTGCTAGTGGTTTGAACAGGGATGGGGATACGCAGTATTTT | CASGLNRDGDTQYF
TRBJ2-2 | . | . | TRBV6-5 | TGTGCCAGCAGTCCGACAGCACACGGGGAGCTGTTTTTT | CASSPTAHGELFF
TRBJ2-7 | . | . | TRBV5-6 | TGTGCCAGCAGCTTGGGTTCGGGGAGCTCCTACGAGCAGTACTTC | CASSLGSGSSYEQYF
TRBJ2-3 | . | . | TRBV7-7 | TGTGCTAGCAGCTTACCGAGGTCTGACCCTAGCACAGATACGCAGTATTTT | CASSLPRSDPSTDTQYF
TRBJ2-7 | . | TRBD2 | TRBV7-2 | TGTGCCAGCAGCCTCCGACTAGCGGGGGGGTACGAGCAGTACTTC | CASSLRLAGGYEQYF
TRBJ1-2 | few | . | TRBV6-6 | TGTGCCAGCAGTTACTCGGCAGGGAGGACGTCTGGCTACACCTTC | CASSYSAGRTSGYTF
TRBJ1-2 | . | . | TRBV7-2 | TGTGCCAGCAGTCATGACAGTTACTATGGCTACACCTTC | CASSHDSYYGYTF
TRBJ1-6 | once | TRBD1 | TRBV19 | TGTGCCAGTAGTGACCCGGGACAGGACGGATTCGCATATAATTCACCCCTCCACTTT | CASSDPGQDGFAYNSPLHF
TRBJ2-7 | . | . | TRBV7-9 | TGTGCCAGCGGTGTCGGCGAGCAGTACTTC | CASGVGEQYF
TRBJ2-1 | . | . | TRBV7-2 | TGTGCCAGCAGCTTATTGGCGGGGAATAATGAGCAGTTCTTC | CASSLLAGNNEQFF
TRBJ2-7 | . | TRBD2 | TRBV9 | TGTGCCAGCAGCGTTGGCCTAGCGGGAGAGCAGTACTTC | CASSVGLAGEQYF
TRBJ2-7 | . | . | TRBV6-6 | TGTGCCAGCAGTTACTCGGGACTTAACGAGCAGTACTTC | CASSYSGLNEQYF
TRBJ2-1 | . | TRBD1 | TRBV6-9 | TGTGCCAGCAGTTCCGGGACAGGGGAGTATGAGCAGTTCTTC | CASSSGTGEYEQFF
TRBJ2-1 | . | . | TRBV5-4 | TGTGCCAGCAGCTTGGGCGACAATGAGCAGTTCTTC | CASSLGDNEQFF
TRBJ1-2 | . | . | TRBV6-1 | TGTGCCAGCAGTGAAACCAGTGTGAGGGTGAATGGCTACACCTTC | CASSETSVRVNGYTF
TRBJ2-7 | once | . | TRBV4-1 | TGCGCCAGCAGCCTCAGACCTGACAGGCCATCCTACGAGCAGTACTTC | CASSLRPDRPSYEQYF
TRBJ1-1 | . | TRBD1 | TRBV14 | TGTGCCAGCAGCCACACAGGGGGCATGAACACTGAAGCTTTCTTT | CASSHTGGMNTEAFF
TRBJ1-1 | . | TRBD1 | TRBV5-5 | TGTGCCAGCAGCTTCCTTACAGGGGGCGCGGAGAACACTGAAGCTTTCTTT | CASSFLTGGAENTEAFF
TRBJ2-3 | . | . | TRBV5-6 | TGTGCCAGCAGCTCGGTGATACGGGGATCTGGGGTGGATACGCAGTATTTT | CASSSVIRGSGVDTQYF
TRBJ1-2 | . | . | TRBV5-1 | TGCGCCAGCAGCTCGCAGGGGTCCTCCCTCTATGGCTACACCTTC | CASSSQGSSLYGYTF
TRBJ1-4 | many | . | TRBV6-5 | TGTGCCAGCAGTCGGACAGAGGAGGAAAAACTGTTTTTT | CASSRTEEEKLFF
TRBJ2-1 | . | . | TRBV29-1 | TGCAGCGTTTCGGGTGGCTACAATGAGCAGTTCTTC | CSVSGGYNEQFF
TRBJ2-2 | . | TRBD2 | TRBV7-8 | TGTGCCAGCAGCTTTAGCGGGGGAGGGACCGGGGAGCTGTTTTTT | CASSFSGGGTGELFF
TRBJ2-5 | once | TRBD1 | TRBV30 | TGTGCCTGGACGGGACAGCGACAAGAGACCCAGTACTTC | CAWTGQRQETQYF
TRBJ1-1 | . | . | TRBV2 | TGTGCCAGCAGTGAAACGGAGACAGTTCTGAACACTGAAGCTTTCTTT | CASSETETVLNTEAFF
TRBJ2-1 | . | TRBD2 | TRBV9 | TGTGCCAGCAGCTCTCGGAGGGCGGGGGGGCTTAATGAGCAGTTCTTC | CASSSRRAGGLNEQFF
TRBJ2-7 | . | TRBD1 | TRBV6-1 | TGTGCCAGCAGTGCGACAGGGCGCGACGGGTACGAGCAGTACTTC | CASSATGRDGYEQYF
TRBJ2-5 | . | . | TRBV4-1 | TGCGCCAGCAGCCAAGGGGGGCGGGTGAAAGAGACCCAGTACTTC | CASSQGGRVKETQYF
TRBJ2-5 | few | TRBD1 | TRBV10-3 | TGTGCCATCTCCGGCCCCGACAGGGGGGGGGAGACCCAGTACTTC | CAISGPDRGGETQYF
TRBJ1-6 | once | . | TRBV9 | TGTGCCAGCAGCGTAACAGCCAATAATTCACCCCTCCACTTT | CASSVTANNSPLHF